This is a list of T cell receptor beta chains from one sample in a study of OX40 agonist ivuxolimab in advanced cancers. Some clones are missing from TCRdb's copy, which holds only in-frame ones; the method was immunoSEQ multiplex PCR. The sample lists approximately 100,000 clones, over 75% occurring once. This material consisted of CD4+ or CD8+ T cells sorted from blood, taken in a trial of the OX40 agonist ivuxolimab. The receptors derive from an adult with an advanced solid tumor such as melanoma, head and neck, liver or kidney cancer. CDR3s include the opening cysteine and the closing phenylalanine or tryptophan. The D gene is left open where the match is weak. Where a row states a size, it is once, few, many or the class of an expanded clone; other rows omit it.

d_call	clone_size	v_call	j_call	cdr3_aa	cdr3_nt
.	once	TRBV18	TRBJ2-5	CASSPPVYQETQYF	TGTGCCAGCTCACCACCGGTTTACCAAGAGACCCAGTACTTC
TRBD1	few	TRBV18	TRBJ2-7	CASSDRGIPSYEQYF	TGTGCCAGCTCGGACAGGGGTATCCCCTCCTACGAGCAGTACTTC
TRBD1	.	TRBV11-2	TRBJ2-7	CASRRRPGTGVSYEQYF	TGTGCCAGCCGTAGAAGACCGGGAACAGGGGTATCCTACGAGCAGTACTTC
.	.	TRBV7-8	TRBJ2-7	CASGWGQGSGGLTYEQYF	TGTGCCAGCGGCTGGGGACAGGGCAGCGGGGGATTAACCTACGAGCAGTACTTC
.	.	TRBV15	TRBJ2-7	CATSRDQGNSYEQYF	TGTGCCACCAGCAGAGATCAGGGCAACTCCTACGAGCAGTACTTC
.	.	TRBV27	TRBJ2-6	CASSKKLRGRGANVLTF	TGTGCCAGCAGTAAGAAGCTGCGAGGGCGCGGGGCCAACGTCCTGACTTTC
TRBD2	few	TRBV6-4	TRBJ2-1	CASSDGAGGGYNEQFF	TGTGCCAGCAGTGACGGGGCGGGAGGAGGGTACAATGAGCAGTTCTTC
.	few	TRBV7-9	TRBJ2-7	CASSLGGDWAGRSSYEQYF	TGTGCCAGCAGCTTAGGAGGGGATTGGGCGGGAAGGAGCTCCTACGAGCAGTACTTC
.	.	TRBV15	TRBJ2-1	CATSRDRLQYNEQFF	TGTGCCACCAGCAGAGATCGGCTACAATACAATGAGCAGTTCTTC
.	few	TRBV10-1	TRBJ1-2	CASSEWKDPGYGYTF	TGCGCCAGCAGTGAGTGGAAGGATCCAGGCTATGGCTACACCTTC
.	.	TRBV5-1	TRBJ2-3	CASSTVLDTQYF	TGCGCCAGCAGCACAGTGTTAGATACGCAGTATTTT
.	.	TRBV7-6	TRBJ2-6	CASAPGRGAGANVLTF	TGTGCCAGCGCGCCGGGGCGAGGAGCTGGGGCCAACGTCCTGACTTTC
.	.	TRBV20-1	TRBJ2-5	CSARESPTQYF	TGCAGTGCTAGAGAGTCTCCGACCCAGTACTTC
.	.	TRBV6-1	TRBJ2-7	CASSELSPSYEQYF	TGTGCCAGCAGTGAGCTTTCCCCATCCTACGAGCAGTACTTC
.	.	TRBV6-5	TRBJ1-1	CASSYSGGVNTEAFF	TGTGCCAGCAGTTACTCGGGTGGGGTGAACACTGAAGCTTTCTTT
.	.	TRBV27	TRBJ2-2	CASTGSGGELFF	TGTGCCAGCACGGGTTCCGGCGGGGAGCTGTTTTTT